Below are 4 T cell receptor beta chains sequenced from a single sample in a study of T-cell reconstitution after alpha-beta-depleted transplantation in children. Preparing the TCRbeta library involved the use of unique molecular identifiers. TCRdb used MiXCR to reprocess the PCR reads, holding one entry per CDR3 protein. Counted here are approximately 340,000 distinct CDR3 sequences, 9% to 12% occurring once; the ten biggest clones make up approximately 2.3%. The sample in question was PBMCs from the stem cell graft donor, obtained from the stem cell graft. The receptors come from a human donor who donated a stem cell graft to a child with acute lymphoblastic leukemia.

This clonotype was seen ten or more times. This chain joins TRBV12-3 or TRBV12-4 and TRBJ2-7; no reliable D call. The CDR3 contains 12 residues. V lost 4 bases and J lost 3, with 7 bases in between. CDR3 nucleotides: TGTGCCAGCAGTTCTGGGGTCTACGAGCAGTACTTC. It codes for CASSSGVYEQYF.

This clonotype was counted only a few times. The chain is built from TRBV6-1 and TRBJ2-1, with 16 bases matching TRBD2. This CDR3 comprises 16 residues. V shed 5 bases and J 8 bases; nucleotides not matched to a gene: 6. Germline V CDR1 and CDR2: MNHNS, SASEGT. CDR3 nucleotide sequence: TGTGCCAGCAGTCCGGGACTAGCGGGAGGGCCCTATGAGCAGTTCTTC. This translates into CASSPGLAGGPYEQFF.

This clonotype has a count of ten or more. The chain links TRBV7-2 to TRBJ2-7; D gene unclear. CDR1 and CDR2 (germline): SGHTA, FQGNSA. With 5 bases removed from V and 3 bases from J, the gap between germline ends came to 11 bases. This CDR3 comprises 13 residues. The CDR3 sequence: CASSPSPIYEQYF. The CDR3 DNA follows: TGTGCCAGCAGCCCCAGCCCAATCTACGAGCAGTACTTC. The whole variable domain, filled in from reference TRBV7-2 and TRBJ2-7, reads GAGVSQSPSNKVTEKGKDVELRCDPISGHTALYWYRQSLGQGLEFLIYFQGNSAPDKSGLPSDRFSAERTGGSVSTLTIQRTQQEDSAVYLCASSPSPIYEQYFGPGTRLTVT.

This clonotype showed up just a few times. This chain uses TRBV7-9 with TRBJ2-1; possibly TRBD2 for D (7 bases). CDR3 length: 15 amino acids. Trimming cost V 5 bases and J 8 bases, with 19 bases left between them. Germline CDR1 is SEHNR and CDR2 is FQNEAQ (reference sequence). The CDR3 DNA is TGTGCCAGCAGCCCTTCCCGTTGGGGGGGCGATGAGCAGTTCTTC. Its translation: CASSPSRWGGDEQFF.